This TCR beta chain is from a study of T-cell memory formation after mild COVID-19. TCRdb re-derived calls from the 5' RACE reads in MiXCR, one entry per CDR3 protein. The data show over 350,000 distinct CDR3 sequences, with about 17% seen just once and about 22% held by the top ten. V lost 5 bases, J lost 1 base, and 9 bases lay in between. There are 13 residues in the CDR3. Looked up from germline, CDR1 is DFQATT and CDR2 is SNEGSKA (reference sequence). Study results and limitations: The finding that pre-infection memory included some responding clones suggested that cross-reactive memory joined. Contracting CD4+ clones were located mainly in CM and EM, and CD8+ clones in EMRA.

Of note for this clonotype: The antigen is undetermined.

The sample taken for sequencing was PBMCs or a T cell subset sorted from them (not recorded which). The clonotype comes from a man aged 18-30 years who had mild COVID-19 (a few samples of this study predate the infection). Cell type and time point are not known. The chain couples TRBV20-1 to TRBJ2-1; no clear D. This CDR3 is CSALAWSYNEQFF. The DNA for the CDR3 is TGCAGTGCTTTAGCCTGGTCCTACAATGAGCAGTTCTTC.